This T cell receptor beta chain was sequenced during a study of PD-L1 blockade in urothelial cancer. Study at large: Atezolizumab, begun by patients in about 2014, was given at 1,200 mg intravenously every 3 weeks.

The CDR3 length is 15 residues. Germline CDR1 and CDR2: SGHRS and YFSETQ. Trimming cost V 0 bases and J 6 bases; bases outside gene matches: 6. Time point in this sample: peripheral blood 6 weeks after treatment start. The patients' disease, urothelial carcinoma, was locally advanced or metastatic. Data came from immunoSEQ multiplex PCR; TCRdb stores just in-frame clones and leaves some out. The table has 40,000 to 50,000 clones, more than 75% seen once. This clonotype was sampled from a man aged 55 to 69 with urothelial cancer. The rearrangement joins TRBV5-1 to TRBJ2-7; TRBD2 matches 10 bases. The input for sequencing was PBMCs, taken around atezolizumab (anti-PD-L1) treatment. CDR3 sequence reads: CASSLVSGGAFEQYF. The CDR3 DNA reads as TGCGCCAGCAGCTTGGTGAGCGGGGGGGCCTTCGAGCAGTACTTC.